This paragraph reports one T cell receptor (beta chain). This entry comes from a study of T cell responses to AZD1222 COVID-19 vaccine. Background on the study: Doses given second, at about 4 or about 12 weeks, were pooled.

This table comes from immunoSEQ multiplex PCR, and its TCRdb copy is limited to in-frame clones, with some not included. The repertoire consists of some 120,000 clones, with about 90% occurring once and the leading ten covering 8% to 10%. CDR3 length: 14 amino acids. V lost 3 bases and J 8 bases, leaving 16 bases between the germline ends. Germline CDR1 is MNHNS and CDR2 is SASEGT. Sequenced here: peripheral blood, sampled on day 0 of AZD1222 vaccination. The sequence was obtained from an adult in good health. The V gene is TRBV6-1, the J gene TRBJ1-2; D is perhaps TRBD1 (5 bases). The CDR3 DNA reads TGTGCCAGCAGTGAGGGAGGGACCTTAGGCGGCTACACCTTC. Translation: CASSEGGTLGGYTF.